What follows describes a single TCR beta chain. V lost 4 bases, J lost 5 bases, and 11 bases stayed unmatched. The CDR3 runs to 16 residues. The germline V gene encodes CDR1 DFQATT and CDR2 SNEGSKA (reference sequence). cDNA came from about 0.46 to 1 ug RNA primed by random hexamers. Multiplex PCR with immunoSEQ amplified the TCR beta CDR3 across 54 Vbeta and 13 Jbeta. TCRdb ran MiXCR on the immunoSEQ multiplex PCR reads and lists one entry per CDR3 protein. In the table there are over 150,000 distinct CDR3 sequences, over 90% of which are singletons. These data originate in a study of CD8 T cells in Susac syndrome. Study context: Treatment status at blood draw for the Susac syndrome patients was therapy-naive, corticosteroids, or intravenous immunoglobulin alone.

CD8+ and CD4+ T cells from blood underwent TCR beta sequencing, which was carried out in a high-throughput format. Negative isolation yielded the CD8+ and CD4+ T cells, while FACS enriched the TEMRA cells. The TCR sequence derives from a human donor with Susac syndrome. The chain links TRBV20-1 to TRBJ2-1; TRBD1 agrees at 10 bases. Sequenced sample: CD4+ T cells from PBMCs. The CDR3 spells CSAMDSGQGSNNEQFF. The CDR3 DNA is TGCAGTGCTATGGATTCGGGACAGGGGAGTAACAATGAGCAGTTCTTC.